This TCR beta chain comes out of a study of T cells in Graves' hyperthyroidism and ophthalmopathy. The source material, RNA transcripts, was used to amplify TCR beta CDR3 regions. Carried out on the TCR CDR3, a first-round RT-PCR used the HTBI primer set. TCRdb passed the multiplex PCR reads through MiXCR, listing each CDR3 protein once. The sample carries roughly 160,000 distinct CDR3 sequences, just under 9.5% recorded once. This clonotype was counted ten times or more. Germline V gene lookup returns CDR1 SNHLY and CDR2 FYNNEI. The CDR3 totals 14 residues. The junction had 3 bases not matched to a gene; V was cut back by 7 bases and J by 3 bases.

The TCR originated in a woman under 30 with Graves' hyperthyroidism that later progressed to Graves' ophthalmopathy. The specimen sequenced was blood. The chain couples TRBV2 to TRBJ2-1; 10 nucleotides line up with TRBD2. Written as DNA, the CDR3 is TGTGCCAGCACTGCTAGCGGGAGCTACAATGAGCAGTTCTTC. It specifies CASTASGSYNEQFF.